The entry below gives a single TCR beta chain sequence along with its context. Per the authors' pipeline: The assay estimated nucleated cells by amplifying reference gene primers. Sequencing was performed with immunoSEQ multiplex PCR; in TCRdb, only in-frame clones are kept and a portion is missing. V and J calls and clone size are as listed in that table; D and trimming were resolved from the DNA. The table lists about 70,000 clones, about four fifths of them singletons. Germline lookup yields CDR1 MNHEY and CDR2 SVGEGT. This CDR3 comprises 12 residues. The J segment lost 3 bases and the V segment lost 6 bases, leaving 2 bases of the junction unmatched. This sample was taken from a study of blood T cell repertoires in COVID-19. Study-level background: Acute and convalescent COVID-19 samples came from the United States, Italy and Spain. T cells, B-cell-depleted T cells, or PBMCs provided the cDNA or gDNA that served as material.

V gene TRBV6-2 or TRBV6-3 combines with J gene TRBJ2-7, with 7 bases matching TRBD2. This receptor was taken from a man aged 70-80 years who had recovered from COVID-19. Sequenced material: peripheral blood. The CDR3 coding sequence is TGTGCCAGCAGCCTAGCGGTCTACGAGCAGTACTTC. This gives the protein CASSLAVYEQYF.